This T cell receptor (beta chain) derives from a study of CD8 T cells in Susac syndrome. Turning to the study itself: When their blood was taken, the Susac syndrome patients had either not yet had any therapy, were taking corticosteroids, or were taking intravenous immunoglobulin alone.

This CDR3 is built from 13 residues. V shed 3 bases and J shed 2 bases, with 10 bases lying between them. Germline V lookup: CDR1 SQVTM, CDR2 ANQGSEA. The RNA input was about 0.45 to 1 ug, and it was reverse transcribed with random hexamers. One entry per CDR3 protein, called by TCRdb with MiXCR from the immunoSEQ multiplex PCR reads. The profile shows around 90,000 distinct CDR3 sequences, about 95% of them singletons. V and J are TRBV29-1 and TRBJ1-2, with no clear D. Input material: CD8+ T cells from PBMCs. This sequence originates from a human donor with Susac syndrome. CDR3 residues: CSVDRALNYGYTF. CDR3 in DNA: TGCAGCGTTGATAGGGCCTTAAACTATGGCTACACCTTC.